Below, 12 T cell receptor beta chains from the same sample are listed, as sequenced in a study of shared clonotypes between healthy human individuals. TCRdb keeps only in-frame clones here, not all; method: immunoSEQ multiplex PCR. Here the sample spans some 660,000 clones, around 78% being singletons. Sample: memory CD4+ T cells sorted from blood. Subset indicated: CD45RA-negative fraction. These receptors were obtained from a woman in her thirties in good health.

The chain carries TRBV12-5 and TRBJ2-3; maybe TRBD2 (7 bases). Per the germline V gene, CDR1 is LGHNT and CDR2 is FRNRAP. This CDR3 contains 17 residues. V lost 0 bases and J 4 bases, leaving 17 bases between the germline ends. The DNA for the CDR3 is TGTGCTAGTGGTTTGGTACGATTAGGGGGGGTGCCAGATACGCAGTATTTT. This sequence encodes CASGLVRLGGVPDTQYF.

V and J are TRBV14 and TRBJ2-5; D is unclear. CDR1 is SGHDN, CDR2 FVKESK, per germline. The CDR3 is 14 residues long. V shed 0 bases and J shed 4 bases, with 9 bases lying between them. In DNA form, the CDR3 reads TGTGCCAGCAGCCAAGATCTGGTCAGAGAGACCCAGTACTTC. Amino acids: CASSQDLVRETQYF.

As regards this clone: Just one base apart from a much larger clone, this may be a read error. Other DNA sequences in the same sample also yield this CDR3. The CDR3 reads CSVRTGTETQYF. CDR3 nucleotide sequence: TGCAGCGTTAGGACAGGGACCGAGACCCAGTACTTC. The chain joins TRBV29-1 to TRBJ2-5; the match to TRBD1 covers 8 bases. This CDR3 is 12 amino acids long. Trimming took 5 bases from V and 5 from J; bases not matched to a gene: 4. CDR1 is SQVTM and CDR2 is ANQGSEA in the germline V gene.

This clone has a single count. The chain joins TRBV27 to TRBJ2-7, with 7 bases matching TRBD1. This CDR3 region has 13 residues. Looked up from germline, CDR1 is MNHEY and CDR2 is SMNVEV (reference sequence). Trimming at V came to 10 bases and at J to 7 bases, leaving 13 bases not matched to a gene. The CDR3 sequence: CATGRQGVGEQYF. CDR3 nucleotides: TGTGCCACGGGCCGACAGGGCGTAGGGGAGCAGTACTTC.

The chain couples TRBV5-1 to TRBJ2-3; D is unclear. V shed 0 bases and J shed 0 bases, with 11 bases lying between them. The CDR3 has 16 amino acids. The germline V gene encodes CDR1 SGHRS and CDR2 YFSETQ. The CDR3 here is CASSLDRRSSTDTQYF. The CDR3 nucleotides read TGCGCCAGCAGCTTGGATCGACGATCTAGCACAGATACGCAGTATTTT.

CDR3 protein: CASSLSFGAGSLYEKLFF. CDR3 sequence (DNA): TGTGCCAGCAGCTTATCTTTCGGGGCAGGGAGTTTATATGAAAAACTGTTTTTT. The chain joins TRBV7-9 to TRBJ1-4; a possible D gene is TRBD1 (5 bases). This CDR3 has 18 amino acids. Per the germline V gene, CDR1 is SEHNR and CDR2 is FQNEAQ (reference sequence). The ends were cut back, 2 bases at V and 6 bases at J, with 22 bases in the middle.

The V and J genes are TRBV5-5 and TRBJ2-2; 10 nucleotides line up with TRBD2. CDR1 SGHKS and CDR2 YYEKEE come from the germline V gene (reference sequence). J was trimmed by 6 bases and V by 5 bases; bases with no gene match: 4. The CDR3 totals 14 residues. The chain's CDR3 is CASRSGRVAGELFF. DNA for the CDR3: TGTGCCAGCAGGAGCGGGAGGGTCGCCGGGGAGCTGTTTTTT.

This clone was picked up many times. The chain carries TRBV27 and TRBJ1-2, with 7 bases that match TRBD1. The CDR3 is 17 amino acids. CDR1 is MNHEY, CDR2 SMNVEV, per germline (reference sequence). Trimming took 3 bases from V and 5 from J; bases not matched to a gene: 15. CDR3 coding DNA: TGTGCCAGCAGTTTTGTGGACTCCCAGGGGGGAGTATATGGCTACACCTTC. Its protein product is CASSFVDSQGGVYGYTF.

The rearrangement uses TRBV29-1 and TRBJ1-2, with no clear D. Between the trimmed V and J ends, which lost 4 bases and 4 bases, there was a span of 10 bases. The germline gives CDR1 SQVTM, CDR2 ANQGSEA. The CDR3 is made up of 12 amino acids. The CDR3 DNA reads as TGCAGCGTTGCGGGCTCGCTCTATGGCTACACCTTC. It yields the protein CSVAGSLYGYTF. The complete variable domain, with remaining parts taken from reference TRBV29-1 and TRBJ1-2, reads SAVISQKPSRDICQRGTSLTIQCQVDSQVTMMFWYRQQPGQSLTLIATANQGSEATYESGFVIDKFPISRPNLTFSTLTVSNMSPEDSSIYLCSVAGSLYGYTFGSGTRLTVV.

The chain couples TRBV19 to TRBJ2-2; 9 bases map to TRBD1. Germline-derived CDR1 and CDR2 are LNHDA and SQIVND (reference sequence). The CDR3 runs 15 residues. The V and J ends lost 5 bases and 4 bases, in that order; junction bases with no gene match: 5. The CDR3, as DNA: TGTGCCAGTAGTCAAGTGACAGGGGGCACCGGGGAGCTGTTTTTT. It is translated as CASSQVTGGTGELFF.

The chain carries TRBV28 and TRBJ2-2; D gene uncertain. V was trimmed by 2 bases and J by 5 bases, leaving 3 bases between them. Germline CDR1 and CDR2: MDHEN and SYDVKM. The CDR3 sequence is 12 residues long. CDR3 protein: CASSLDTGELFF. Here the CDR3 DNA reads TGTGCCAGCAGTTTAGATACCGGGGAGCTGTTTTTT.

The gene calls are TRBV29-1 and TRBJ1-2; D uncertain. Trimming took 0 bases from V and 7 from J, leaving 6 bases between them. Germline CDR1 reads SQVTM; CDR2 reads ANQGSEA. CDR3 length: 11 residues. CDR3 bases: TGCAGCGTTGAAGATGTGGGTGGCTACACCTTC. It specifies CSVEDVGGYTF.